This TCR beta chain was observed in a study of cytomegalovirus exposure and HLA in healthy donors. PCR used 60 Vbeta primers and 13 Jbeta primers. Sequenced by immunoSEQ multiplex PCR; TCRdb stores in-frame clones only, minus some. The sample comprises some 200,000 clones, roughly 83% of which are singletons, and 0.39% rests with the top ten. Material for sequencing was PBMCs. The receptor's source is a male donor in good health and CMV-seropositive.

CDR3: CASSFSSGRSEQYF. Written as DNA, the CDR3 is TGTGCCAGCAGCTTCAGTAGCGGGAGATCCGAGCAGTACTTC. The chain has TRBV7-2 and TRBJ2-7, with 9 bases lining up with TRBD2. Germline values: CDR1 SGHTA, CDR2 FQGNSA. The length of the CDR3 is 14 residues. V was pared by 3 bases and J by 6 bases, with 6 bases of the junction left unmatched.